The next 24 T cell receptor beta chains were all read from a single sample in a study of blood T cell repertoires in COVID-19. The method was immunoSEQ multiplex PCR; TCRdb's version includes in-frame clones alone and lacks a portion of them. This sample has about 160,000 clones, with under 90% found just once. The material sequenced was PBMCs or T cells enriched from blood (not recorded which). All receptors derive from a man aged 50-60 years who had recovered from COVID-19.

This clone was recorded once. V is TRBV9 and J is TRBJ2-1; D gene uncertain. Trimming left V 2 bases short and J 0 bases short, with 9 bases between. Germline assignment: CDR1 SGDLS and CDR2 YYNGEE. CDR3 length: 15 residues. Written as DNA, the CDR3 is TGTGCCAGCAGCGTCGCGACGGGCTCCTACAATGAGCAGTTCTTC. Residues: CASSVATGSYNEQFF.

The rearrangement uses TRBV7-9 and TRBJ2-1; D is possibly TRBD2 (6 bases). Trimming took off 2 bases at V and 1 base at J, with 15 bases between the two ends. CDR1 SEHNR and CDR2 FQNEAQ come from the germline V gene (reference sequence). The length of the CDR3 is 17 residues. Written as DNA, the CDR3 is TGTGCCAGCAGCTTATTCGGGGGTTATAGGTCCTACAATGAGCAGTTCTTC. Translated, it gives CASSLFGGYRSYNEQFF.

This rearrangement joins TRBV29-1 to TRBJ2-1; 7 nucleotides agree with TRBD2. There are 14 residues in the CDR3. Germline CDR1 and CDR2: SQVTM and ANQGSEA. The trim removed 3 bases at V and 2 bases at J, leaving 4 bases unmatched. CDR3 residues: CSVDSGATYNEQFF. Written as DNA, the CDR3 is TGCAGCGTTGACAGCGGGGCGACCTACAATGAGCAGTTCTTC.

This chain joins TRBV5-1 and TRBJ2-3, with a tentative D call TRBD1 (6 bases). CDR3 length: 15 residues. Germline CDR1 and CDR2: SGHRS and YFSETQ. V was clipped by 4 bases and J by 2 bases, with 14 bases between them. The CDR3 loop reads CASSPPEGVTDTQYF. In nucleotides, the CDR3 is TGCGCCAGCAGCCCACCTGAGGGGGTCACAGATACGCAGTATTTT.

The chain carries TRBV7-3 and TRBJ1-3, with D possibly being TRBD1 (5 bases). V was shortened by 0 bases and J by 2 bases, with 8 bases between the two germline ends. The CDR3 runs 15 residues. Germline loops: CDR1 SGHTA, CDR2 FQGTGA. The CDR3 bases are TGTGCCAGCAGCTTAACTTGGGGCCCTGGAAACACCATATATTTT. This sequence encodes CASSLTWGPGNTIYF.

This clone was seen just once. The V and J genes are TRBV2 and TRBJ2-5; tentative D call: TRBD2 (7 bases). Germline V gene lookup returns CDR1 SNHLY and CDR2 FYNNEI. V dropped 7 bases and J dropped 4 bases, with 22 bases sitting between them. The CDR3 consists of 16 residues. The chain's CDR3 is CASTGVRKGGLETQYF. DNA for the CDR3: TGTGCCAGCACCGGGGTCAGAAAGGGGGGGCTAGAGACCCAGTACTTC.

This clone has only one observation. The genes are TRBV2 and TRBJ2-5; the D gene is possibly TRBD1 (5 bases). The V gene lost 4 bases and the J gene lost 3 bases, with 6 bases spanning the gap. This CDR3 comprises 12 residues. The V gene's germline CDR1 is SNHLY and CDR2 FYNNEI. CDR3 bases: TGTGCCAGCAGTGGACAGAAAGAGACCCAGTACTTC. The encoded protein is CASSGQKETQYF.

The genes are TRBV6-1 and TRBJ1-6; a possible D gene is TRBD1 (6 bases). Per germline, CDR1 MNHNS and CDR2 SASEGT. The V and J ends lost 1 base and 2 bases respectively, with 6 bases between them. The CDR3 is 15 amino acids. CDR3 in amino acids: CASSEGTAYNSPLHF. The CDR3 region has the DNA TGTGCCAGCAGTGAAGGGACAGCCTATAATTCACCCCTCCACTTT.

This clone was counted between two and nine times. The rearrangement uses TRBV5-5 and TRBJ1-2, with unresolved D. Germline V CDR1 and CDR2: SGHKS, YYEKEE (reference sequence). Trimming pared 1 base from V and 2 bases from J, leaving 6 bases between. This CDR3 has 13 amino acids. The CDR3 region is CASSLTENYGYTF. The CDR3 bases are TGTGCCAGCAGCTTGACTGAAAACTATGGCTACACCTTC.

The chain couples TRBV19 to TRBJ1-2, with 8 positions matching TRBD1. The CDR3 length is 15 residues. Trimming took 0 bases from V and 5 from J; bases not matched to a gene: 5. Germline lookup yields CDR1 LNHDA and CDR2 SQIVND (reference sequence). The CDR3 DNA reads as TGTGCCAGTAGTATAGATTGGACAGGGAAATATGGCTACACCTTC. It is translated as CASSIDWTGKYGYTF. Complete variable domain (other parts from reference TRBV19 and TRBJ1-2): DGGITQSPKYLFRKEGQNVTLSCEQNLNHDAMYWYRQDPGQGLRLIYYSQIVNDFQKGDIAEGYSVSREKKESFPLTVTSAQKNPTAFYLCASSIDWTGKYGYTFGSGTRLTVV.

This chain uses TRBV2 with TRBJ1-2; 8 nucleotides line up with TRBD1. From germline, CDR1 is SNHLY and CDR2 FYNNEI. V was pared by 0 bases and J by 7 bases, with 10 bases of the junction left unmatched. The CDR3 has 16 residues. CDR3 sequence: CASSEALLDRDGGYTF. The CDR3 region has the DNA TGTGCCAGCAGTGAAGCGCTTCTGGACAGGGACGGTGGCTACACCTTC.

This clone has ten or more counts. DNA for the CDR3: TGTGCCAGCAGCCTGCGGACAGGGGTGGATTCACCCCTCCACTTT. Translation gives CASSLRTGVDSPLHF. J is TRBJ1-6 and V is TRBV13, with 9 bases matching TRBD1. Germline-derived CDR1 and CDR2 are PRHDT and FYEKMQ (reference sequence). The CDR3 contains 15 residues. The ends lost 5 bases at V and 8 bases at J; junction bases unmatched: 7.

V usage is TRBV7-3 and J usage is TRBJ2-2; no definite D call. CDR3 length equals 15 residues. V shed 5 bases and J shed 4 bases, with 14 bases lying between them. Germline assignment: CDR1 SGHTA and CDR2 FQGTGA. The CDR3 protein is CASSVEARGTGELFF. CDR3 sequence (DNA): TGTGCCAGCAGCGTCGAGGCGCGTGGCACCGGGGAGCTGTTTTTT.

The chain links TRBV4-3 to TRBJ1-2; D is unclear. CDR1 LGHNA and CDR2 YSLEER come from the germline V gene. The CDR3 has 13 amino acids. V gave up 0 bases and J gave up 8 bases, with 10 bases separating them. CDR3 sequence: CASSQEEGSGYTF. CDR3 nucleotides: TGCGCCAGCAGCCAAGAGGAGGGTTCCGGCTACACCTTC.

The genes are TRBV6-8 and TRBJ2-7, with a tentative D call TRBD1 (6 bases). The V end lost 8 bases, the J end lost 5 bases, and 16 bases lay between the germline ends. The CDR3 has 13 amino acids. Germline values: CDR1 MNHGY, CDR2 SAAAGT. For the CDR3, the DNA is TGTGCCAGCGCTCACAGGGCGACGAACGAGCAGTACTTC. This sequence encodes CASAHRATNEQYF.

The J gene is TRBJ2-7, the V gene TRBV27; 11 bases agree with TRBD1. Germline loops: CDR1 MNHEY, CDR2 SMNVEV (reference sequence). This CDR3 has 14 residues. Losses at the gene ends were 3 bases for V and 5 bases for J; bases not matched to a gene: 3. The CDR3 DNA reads TGTGCCAGCAGTTTCAGGGACAGGGGGAACGAGCAGTACTTC. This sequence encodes CASSFRDRGNEQYF.

This CDR3 reads CASSPSAGELFF. Written as DNA, the CDR3 is TGTGCCAGCAGCCCTTCTGCCGGGGAGCTGTTTTTT. The V and J genes are TRBV13 and TRBJ2-2; D not resolved. Germline CDR1 PRHDT, CDR2 FYEKMQ (reference sequence). CDR3 size: 12 residues. V shed 5 bases and J shed 6 bases, with 7 bases lying between them.

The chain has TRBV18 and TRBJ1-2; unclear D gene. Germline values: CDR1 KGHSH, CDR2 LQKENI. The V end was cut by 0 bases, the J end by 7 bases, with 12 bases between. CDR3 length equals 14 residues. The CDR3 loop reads CASSPPRESGGYTF. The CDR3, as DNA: TGTGCCAGCTCACCACCGAGGGAGAGCGGTGGCTACACCTTC.

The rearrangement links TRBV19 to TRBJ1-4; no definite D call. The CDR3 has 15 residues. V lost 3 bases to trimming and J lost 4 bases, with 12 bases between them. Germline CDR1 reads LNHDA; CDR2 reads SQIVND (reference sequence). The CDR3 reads CASSIMGRYNEKLFF. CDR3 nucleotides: TGTGCCAGTAGTATTATGGGCAGGTATAATGAAAAACTGTTTTTT.

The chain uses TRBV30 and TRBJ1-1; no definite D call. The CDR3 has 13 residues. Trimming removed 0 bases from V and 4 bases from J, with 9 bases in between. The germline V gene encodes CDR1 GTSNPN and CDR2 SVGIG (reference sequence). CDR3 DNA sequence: TGTGCCTGGAGTGTACTCCGTGGCACTGAAGCTTTCTTT. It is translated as CAWSVLRGTEAFF.

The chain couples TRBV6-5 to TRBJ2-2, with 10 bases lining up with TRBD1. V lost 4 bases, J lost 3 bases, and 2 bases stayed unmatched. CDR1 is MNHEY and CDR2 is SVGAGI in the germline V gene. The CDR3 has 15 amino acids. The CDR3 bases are TGTGCCAGCAGTTCGGGACAGGGGTACACCGGGGAGCTGTTTTTT. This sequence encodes CASSSGQGYTGELFF.

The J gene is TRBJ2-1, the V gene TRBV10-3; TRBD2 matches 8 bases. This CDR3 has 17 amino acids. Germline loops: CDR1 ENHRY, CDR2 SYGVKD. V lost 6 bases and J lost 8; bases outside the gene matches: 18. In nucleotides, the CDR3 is TGTGCCATCAGCCCCCGGGGGGGGACTAGAGGGACGGATGAGCAGTTCTTC. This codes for CAISPRGGTRGTDEQFF.

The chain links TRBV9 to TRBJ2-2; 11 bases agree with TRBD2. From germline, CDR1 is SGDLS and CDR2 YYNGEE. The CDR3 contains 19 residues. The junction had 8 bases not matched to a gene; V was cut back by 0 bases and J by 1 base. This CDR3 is CASSVAPSGGPRNTGELFF. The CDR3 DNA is TGTGCCAGCAGCGTAGCCCCTAGCGGGGGGCCTCGGAACACCGGGGAGCTGTTTTTT.

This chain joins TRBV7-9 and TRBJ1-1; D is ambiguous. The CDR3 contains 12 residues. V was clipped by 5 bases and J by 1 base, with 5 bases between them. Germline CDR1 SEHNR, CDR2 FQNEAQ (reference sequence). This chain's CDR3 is CASSPRNTEAFF. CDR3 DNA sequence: TGTGCCAGCAGCCCCAGGAACACTGAAGCTTTCTTT.